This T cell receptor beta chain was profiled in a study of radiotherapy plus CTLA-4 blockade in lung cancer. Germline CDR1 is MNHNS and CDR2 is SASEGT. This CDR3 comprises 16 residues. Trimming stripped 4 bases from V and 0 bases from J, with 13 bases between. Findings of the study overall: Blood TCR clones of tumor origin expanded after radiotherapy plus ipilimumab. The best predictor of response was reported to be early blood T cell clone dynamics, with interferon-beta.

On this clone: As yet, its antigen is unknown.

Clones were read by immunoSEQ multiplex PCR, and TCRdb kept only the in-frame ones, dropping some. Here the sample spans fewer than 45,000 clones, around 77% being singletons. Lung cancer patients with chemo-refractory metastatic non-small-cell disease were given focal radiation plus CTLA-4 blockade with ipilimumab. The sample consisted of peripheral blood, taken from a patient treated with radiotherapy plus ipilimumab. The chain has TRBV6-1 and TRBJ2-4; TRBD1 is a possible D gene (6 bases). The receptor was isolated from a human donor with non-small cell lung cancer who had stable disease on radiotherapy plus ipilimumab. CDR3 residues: CASSVQGGGAKNIQYF. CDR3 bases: TGTGCCAGCAGTGTACAGGGTGGTGGAGCCAAAAACATTCAGTACTTC.